These 32 T cell receptor beta chains were all obtained from the same sample, sequenced in a study of memory CD4+ T cells and cytomegalovirus serostatus. Single viable CD3+CD4+CD8-CD45RO+ cells were sorted as the memory CD4+ T cells. Method: immunoSEQ multiplex PCR; TCRdb's copy keeps in-frame clones and lacks some. The table shows 48,000 or so clones, with 78% occurring only once. The sample taken for sequencing was memory CD4+ T cells from blood. The receptors derive from an adult in good health and CMV-seronegative.

A few counts support this clone. This chain links TRBV25-1 with TRBJ1-5; D ambiguous. Germline V gene lookup returns CDR1 MGHDK and CDR2 SYGVNS. V gave up 4 bases and J gave up 12 bases, with 16 bases separating them. The CDR3 is 13 amino acids. CDR3 in DNA: TGTGCCAGCAGTGTGAAGGGAGCATCGGACCAGCATTTT. The encoded protein is CASSVKGASDQHF.

This chain joins TRBV27 and TRBJ1-2; D remains unclear. V dropped 1 base and J dropped 9 bases, with 15 bases sitting between them. Looked up from germline, CDR1 is MNHEY and CDR2 is SMNVEV (reference sequence). The CDR3 runs to 14 residues. In DNA, the CDR3 is TGTGCCAGCAGTTTATTCCCCCAATCCGGGCGCTACACCTTC. As protein: CASSLFPQSGRYTF.

On this clone itself: Other DNA sequences in the same sample also yield this CDR3. V and J are TRBV5-1 and TRBJ2-3; a weak D match, TRBD2 (5 bases). Germline-derived CDR1 and CDR2 are SGHRS and YFSETQ. V lost 0 bases to trimming and J lost 2 bases, with 13 bases between them. The CDR3 has 16 residues. Here the CDR3 DNA reads TGCGCCAGCAGCTTGGAAGGAGGACTGTTCACAGATACGCAGTATTTT. It translates to CASSLEGGLFTDTQYF.

The chain employs TRBV10-1 and TRBJ2-3; D gene ambiguous. This CDR3 region has 15 residues. V shed 9 bases and J shed 0 bases, with 16 bases lying between them. Looked up from germline, CDR1 is WNHNN and CDR2 is SYGVQD (reference sequence). The CDR3 bases are TGCGCCAGAAACACTGTCAGAACTAGCACAGATACGCAGTATTTT. Its translation is CARNTVRTSTDTQYF.

The rearrangement joins TRBV30 to TRBJ1-6, with no clear D. The CDR3 covers 14 residues. V gave up 3 bases and J gave up 9 bases, with 15 bases separating them. The V gene's germline CDR1 is GTSNPN and CDR2 SVGIG (reference sequence). The chain's CDR3 is CAWSALKGVSPLHF. As DNA, the CDR3 is TGTGCCTGGAGCGCCCTCAAGGGAGTTTCACCCCTCCACTTT.

The rearrangement uses TRBV27 and TRBJ2-7; 14 nucleotides agree with TRBD2. The CDR3 loop spans 15 amino acids. CDR1 and CDR2 from the germline V gene are MNHEY and SMNVEV (reference sequence). The V and J ends lost 2 bases and 6 bases, in that order; junction bases with no gene match: 3. The CDR3 loop is CASSLGTSGSSEQYF. CDR3 sequence (DNA): TGTGCCAGCAGTTTAGGGACTAGCGGGAGCTCCGAGCAGTACTTC.

This clone was observed a few times. The CDR3 nucleotides are TGCAGCGTTGACAAAGGGGTGGACACTGAAGCTTTCTTT. Its protein is CSVDKGVDTEAFF. The chain carries TRBV29-1 and TRBJ1-1, with D possibly matching TRBD1 (5 bases). V was trimmed by 3 bases and J by 3 bases, leaving 11 bases between them. The CDR3 totals 13 residues. The germline CDR1 and CDR2 sequences are SQVTM and ANQGSEA.

The rearrangement uses TRBV5-1 and TRBJ1-5; D possibly corresponds to TRBD1 (5 bases). Trimming took off 4 bases at V and 2 bases at J, with 13 bases between the two ends. The CDR3 runs to 15 residues. Germline assignment: CDR1 SGHRS and CDR2 YFSETQ. DNA for the CDR3: TGCGCCAGCAGCCCTCAGGGTGGAGGCAATCAGCCCCAGCATTTT. Translating gives CASSPQGGGNQPQHF.

CDR3 sequence (DNA): TGTGCCTGGAGTGTGAGCGGGCGAGATGCGCCCCAGTACTTC. Translated: CAWSVSGRDAPQYF. The V and J genes are TRBV30 and TRBJ2-5, with D maybe TRBD2 (6 bases). Germline CDR1 and CDR2: GTSNPN and SVGIG (reference sequence). The ends were cut back, 0 bases at V and 9 bases at J, with 17 bases in the middle. This CDR3 comprises 14 residues.

The chain employs TRBV7-6 and TRBJ2-1, with 7 bases aligning to TRBD1. Germline lookup yields CDR1 SGHVS and CDR2 FNYEAQ. The trim removed 4 bases at V and 8 bases at J, leaving 8 bases unmatched. This CDR3 is built from 14 residues. The CDR3 DNA sequence: TGTGCCAGCAGCTCGGGACAGCCAAGCGATGAGCAGTTCTTC. Its translation: CASSSGQPSDEQFF.

The CDR3 DNA reads TGTGCCAGCAGTTACGGTCAGGGAGGTCAGCCCCAGCATTTT. As protein: CASSYGQGGQPQHF. The V gene is TRBV6-4, the J gene TRBJ1-5, with D perhaps TRBD1 (5 bases). The CDR3 spans 14 residues. CDR1 and CDR2 (germline): MRHNA, SNTAGT. The V end lost 5 bases, the J end lost 6 bases, and 14 bases lay between the germline ends.

V usage is TRBV19 and J usage is TRBJ1-2; TRBD1 aligns across 9 bases. Germline CDR1 is LNHDA and CDR2 is SQIVND (reference sequence). Losses at the gene ends were 7 bases for V and 2 bases for J; bases not matched to a gene: 8. There are 15 residues in the CDR3. The CDR3: CASKVGTGYNYGYTF. The CDR3 DNA reads TGTGCCAGTAAAGTGGGGACAGGGTACAACTATGGCTACACCTTC.

The rearrangement joins TRBV5-1 to TRBJ2-3, with 9 bases identical to TRBD1. The CDR3 has 15 residues. Germline trimming cut 3 bases from V and 4 bases from J; bases unmatched to any gene: 6. Per the germline V gene, CDR1 is SGHRS and CDR2 is YFSETQ. The CDR3 spells CASSSGQGGADTQYF. For the CDR3, the DNA is TGCGCCAGCAGCTCGGGACAGGGAGGAGCAGATACGCAGTATTTT.

The V call is TRBV10-3, the J call TRBJ2-2; 7 bases line up with TRBD1. The CDR3 consists of 15 residues. Germline V gene lookup returns CDR1 ENHRY and CDR2 SYGVKD. V lost 6 bases and J lost 1; bases outside the gene matches: 5. CDR3 protein: CAIRPGQLNTGELFF. As DNA, the CDR3 is TGTGCCATCAGGCCGGGACAGCTGAACACCGGGGAGCTGTTTTTT.

The rearrangement links TRBV29-1 to TRBJ2-5; a possible D gene is TRBD1 (5 bases). The V gene lost 7 bases and the J gene lost 5 bases, with 17 bases spanning the gap. This CDR3 has 13 amino acids. Germline CDR1 and CDR2: SQVTM and ANQGSEA. CDR3 protein: CSALRTSGETQYF. CDR3 DNA: TGCAGCGCCCTCAGGACCTCAGGGGAGACCCAGTACTTC.

V and J are TRBV30 and TRBJ1-3, with D possibly being TRBD1 (5 bases). The CDR3 totals 16 residues. The V end was cut by 4 bases, the J end by 0 bases, with 16 bases between. Germline CDR1 is GTSNPN and CDR2 is SVGIG (reference sequence). The CDR3 DNA reads as TGTGCCTGGACGATCGGGACGACTCACTCTGGAAACACCATATATTTT. The encoded protein is CAWTIGTTHSGNTIYF.

This clone occurred a few times. The J gene is TRBJ2-7, the V gene TRBV19; possible D gene TRBD2, 5 bases. Germline V CDR1 and CDR2: LNHDA, SQIVND (reference sequence). Trimming removed 10 bases from V and 7 bases from J, with 8 bases in between. This CDR3 region has 9 residues. The CDR3 protein is CATRGEQYF. The CDR3 DNA is TGTGCCACTCGGGGTGAGCAGTACTTC.

This clone appeared a single time. The rearrangement joins TRBV27 to TRBJ2-7; possibly TRBD2 for D (5 bases). V lost 3 bases and J lost 10, with 13 bases in between. The CDR3 runs 12 residues. Germline V lookup: CDR1 MNHEY, CDR2 SMNVEV (reference sequence). CDR3 region: CASSFEGLPQYF. CDR3 coding DNA: TGTGCCAGCAGTTTTGAGGGCCTTCCTCAGTACTTC.

The chain carries TRBV15 and TRBJ1-2; D gene ambiguous. The CDR3 spans 14 residues. The ends were cut back, 0 bases at V and 8 bases at J, with 13 bases in the middle. The V gene's germline CDR1 is LNHNV and CDR2 YYDKDF (reference sequence). The CDR3 sequence: CATSRDQVPGGYTF. The CDR3 region has the DNA TGTGCCACCAGCAGAGATCAGGTCCCCGGGGGCTACACCTTC.

The chain is built from TRBV7-2 and TRBJ1-5, with D maybe TRBD1 (5 bases). Germline V gene data show CDR1 as SGHTA and CDR2 as FQGNSA. The ends were cut back, 4 bases at V and 1 base at J, with 5 bases in the middle. CDR3 length: 13 residues. The CDR3 DNA sequence: TGTGCCAGCAGCTGGGACAGCAATCAGCCCCAGCATTTT. This encodes CASSWDSNQPQHF. Filled out from reference TRBV7-2 and TRBJ1-5, the complete variable domain reads GAGVSQSPSNKVTEKGKDVELRCDPISGHTALYWYRQSLGQGLEFLIYFQGNSAPDKSGLPSDRFSAERTGGSVSTLTIQRTQQEDSAVYLCASSWDSNQPQHFGDGTRLSIL.

V and J are TRBV18 and TRBJ1-1; no clear D. Germline V gene sequence: CDR1 KGHSH, CDR2 LQKENI. The CDR3 runs to 16 residues. V was clipped by 3 bases and J by 3 bases, with 17 bases between them. The CDR3 DNA reads TGTGCCAGCTCACCCAGTCTTACGAGGGTGGACACTGAAGCTTTCTTT. As protein: CASSPSLTRVDTEAFF.

The chain links TRBV7-2 to TRBJ1-2; the D is unclear. The length of the CDR3 is 14 residues. V was shortened by 5 bases and J by 0 bases, with 10 bases between the two germline ends. Germline CDR1 SGHTA, CDR2 FQGNSA. The CDR3 spells CASSDYQANYGYTF. The CDR3 DNA is TGTGCCAGCAGCGACTATCAGGCTAACTATGGCTACACCTTC.

This clone has just a few counts. The genes are TRBV4-1 and TRBJ2-2; unclear D gene. Germline lookup yields CDR1 MGHRA and CDR2 YSYEKL. The CDR3 sequence is 15 residues long. The ends were cut back, 0 bases at V and 5 bases at J, with 10 bases in the middle. CDR3 nucleotide sequence: TGCGCCAGCAGCCAAGATCGGGCTAAGACCGGGGAGCTGTTTTTT. It translates to CASSQDRAKTGELFF.

The V gene is TRBV18, the J gene TRBJ1-1, with D unclear. The V end was cut by 3 bases, the J end by 3 bases, with 8 bases between. This CDR3 region has 13 residues. Germline V gene data show CDR1 as KGHSH and CDR2 as LQKENI. The chain's CDR3 is CASSPPGYTEAFF. CDR3 DNA: TGTGCCAGCTCACCTCCGGGTTACACTGAAGCTTTCTTT.

In its sample, this clone was seen a few times. The chain employs TRBV19 and TRBJ2-2; D remains ambiguous. The ends were cut back, 4 bases at V and 6 bases at J, with 9 bases in the middle. CDR1 LNHDA and CDR2 SQIVND come from the germline V gene (reference sequence). This CDR3 has 13 amino acids. This chain's CDR3 is CASSTLFSGELFF. In nucleotides, the CDR3 is TGTGCCAGTAGTACCCTTTTCTCCGGGGAGCTGTTTTTT.

This chain connects TRBV5-8 to TRBJ1-1, with a tentative D call TRBD1 (5 bases). In germline, CDR1 is SGHTS, CDR2 YDEGEE. The CDR3 covers 14 residues. The V and J ends lost 0 bases and 4 bases respectively, with 10 bases between them. The CDR3 reads CASSLAVRGTEAFF. CDR3 nucleotides: TGTGCCAGCAGCTTGGCCGTGAGGGGCACTGAAGCTTTCTTT.

This chain connects TRBV7-9 to TRBJ1-2, with a weak D call TRBD1 (5 bases). The V and J ends lost 6 bases and 6 bases respectively, with 17 bases between them. CDR1 and CDR2 (germline): SEHNR, FQNEAQ (reference sequence). CDR3 length: 14 residues. This CDR3 reads CASSSTRGNHGYTF. CDR3 bases: TGTGCCAGCAGTTCAACAAGGGGTAATCATGGCTACACCTTC.

This clone appeared a few times. V is TRBV9 and J is TRBJ2-3; TRBD1 matches at 10 bases. J lost 5 bases, V lost 2 bases, and 17 bases had no gene match. Germline lookup yields CDR1 SGDLS and CDR2 YYNGEE. The CDR3 length is 19 residues. CDR3 residues: CASSVEPQGGTGAEDTQYF. The CDR3 bases are TGTGCCAGCAGCGTCGAACCTCAAGGGGGGACAGGGGCTGAAGATACGCAGTATTTT.

CDR3 loop: CAWRQAGANVLTF. CDR3 nucleotide sequence: TGTGCCTGGAGACAGGCTGGGGCCAACGTCCTGACTTTC. V is TRBV30 and J is TRBJ2-6; TRBD1 might be the D (5 bases). V was pared by 3 bases and J by 2 bases, with 5 bases between. Germline V lookup: CDR1 GTSNPN, CDR2 SVGIG (reference sequence). This CDR3 is built from 13 residues.

The chain joins TRBV4-2 to TRBJ2-2; TRBD2 aligns across 16 bases. V was clipped by 4 bases and J by 2 bases; unmatched bases: 10. The V gene's germline CDR1 is LGHNA and CDR2 YNFKEQ. The CDR3 extends over 20 amino acids. CDR3 in amino acids: CASSRRGTSGGARNTGELFF. CDR3 bases: TGTGCCAGCAGCCGCAGAGGGACTAGCGGGGGGGCCAGAAACACCGGGGAGCTGTTTTTT.

The rearrangement uses TRBV2 and TRBJ2-2; D gene uncertain. This CDR3 comprises 16 residues. CDR1 is SNHLY and CDR2 is FYNNEI in the germline V gene. Trimming took off 2 bases at V and 3 bases at J, with 13 bases between the two ends. In DNA form, the CDR3 reads TGTGCCAGCAGTGAAATTGTTGGCAAATACACCGGGGAGCTGTTTTTT. Amino acids: CASSEIVGKYTGELFF. Supplemented by reference TRBV2 and TRBJ2-2, the full variable domain reads EPEVTQTPSHQVTQMGQEVILRCVPISNHLYFYWYRQILGQKVEFLVSFYNNEISEKSEIFDDQFSVERPDGSNFTLKIRSTKLEDSAMYFCASSEIVGKYTGELFFGEGSRLTVL.

The rearrangement uses TRBV2 and TRBJ2-3; TRBD2 matches 9 bases. The V and J ends lost 7 bases and 5 bases, in that order; junction bases with no gene match: 10. The CDR3 length is 15 residues. Germline V CDR1 and CDR2: SNHLY, FYNNEI. The CDR3 DNA sequence: TGTGCCAGCATCCTTGGCGGGGGGGCCGGAGATACGCAGTATTTT. It translates to CASILGGGAGDTQYF.